This T cell receptor beta chain was identified during a study of blood T cell repertoires in COVID-19. On the study more broadly: The origin of the acute and convalescent COVID-19 samples was the United States, Italy and Spain. The cDNA or gDNA used as material had been derived from T cells, B-cell-depleted T cells, or PBMCs.

Here immunoSEQ multiplex PCR was the method, and the copy in TCRdb shows in-frame clones only, minus some. The sample has about 120,000 clones, around 77% seen once; the top ten hold 7.9%. The germline CDR1 and CDR2 sequences are MNHEY and SMNVEV (reference sequence). The CDR3 covers 14 residues. V lost 7 bases to trimming and J lost 2 bases, with 15 bases between them. The sample comprised peripheral blood. This chain connects TRBV27 to TRBJ2-7, with D perhaps TRBD1 (6 bases). The sequence was collected from a human donor in a cohort sampled during active COVID-19. The CDR3 DNA follows: TGTGCCAGCAAAGCGCGTGCAGGGGCCTACGAGCAGTACTTC. Encoded protein: CASKARAGAYEQYF.